This T cell receptor beta chain is drawn from a study of T cell changes during pregnancy in multiple sclerosis. Profiled with immunoSEQ multiplex PCR; TCRdb holds only in-frame clones, not every one. Seen here are tens of thousands of clones, roughly nine tenths observed once, and the top ten hold roughly 0.19%. Trimming shortened V by 7 bases and J by 6 bases, and 23 bases separated the two germline ends. This CDR3 spans 15 amino acids. Germline V gives CDR1 SQVTM, CDR2 ANQGSEA. The chain has TRBV29-1 and TRBJ2-3, with D perhaps TRBD1 (5 bases). The receptor was isolated from a female donor with multiple sclerosis, enrolled in a pregnancy study. Material: CD4+ T cells from peripheral blood mononuclear cells, obtained in the second trimester of pregnancy. CDR3 in amino acids: CSARELQSGMDTQYF. The CDR3 DNA reads as TGCAGCGCTCGAGAATTGCAATCAGGGATGGATACGCAGTATTTT.